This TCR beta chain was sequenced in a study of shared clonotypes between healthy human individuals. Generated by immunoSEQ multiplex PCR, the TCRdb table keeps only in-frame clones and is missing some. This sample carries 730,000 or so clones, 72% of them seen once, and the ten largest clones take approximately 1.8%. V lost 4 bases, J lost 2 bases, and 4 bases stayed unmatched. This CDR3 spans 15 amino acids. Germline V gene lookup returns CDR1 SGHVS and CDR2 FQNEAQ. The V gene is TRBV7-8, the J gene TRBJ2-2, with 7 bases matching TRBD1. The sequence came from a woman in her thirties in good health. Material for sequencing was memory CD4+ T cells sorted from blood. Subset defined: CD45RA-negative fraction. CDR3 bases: TGTGCCAGCAGCTACGGGACAGAAAACACCGGGGAGCTGTTTTTT. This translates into CASSYGTENTGELFF.